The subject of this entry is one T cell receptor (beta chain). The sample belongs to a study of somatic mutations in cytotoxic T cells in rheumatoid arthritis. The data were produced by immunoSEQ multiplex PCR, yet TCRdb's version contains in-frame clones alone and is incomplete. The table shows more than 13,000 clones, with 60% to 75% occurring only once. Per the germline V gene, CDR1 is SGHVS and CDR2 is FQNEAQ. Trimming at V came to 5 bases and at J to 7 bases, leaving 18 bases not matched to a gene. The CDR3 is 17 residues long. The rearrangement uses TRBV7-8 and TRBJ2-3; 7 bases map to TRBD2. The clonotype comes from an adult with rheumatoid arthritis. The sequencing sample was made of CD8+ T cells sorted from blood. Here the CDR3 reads CASSPLSTGAGSYTQYF. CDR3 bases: TGTGCCAGCAGCCCGCTGTCTACTGGAGCGGGGAGTTATACGCAGTATTTT.